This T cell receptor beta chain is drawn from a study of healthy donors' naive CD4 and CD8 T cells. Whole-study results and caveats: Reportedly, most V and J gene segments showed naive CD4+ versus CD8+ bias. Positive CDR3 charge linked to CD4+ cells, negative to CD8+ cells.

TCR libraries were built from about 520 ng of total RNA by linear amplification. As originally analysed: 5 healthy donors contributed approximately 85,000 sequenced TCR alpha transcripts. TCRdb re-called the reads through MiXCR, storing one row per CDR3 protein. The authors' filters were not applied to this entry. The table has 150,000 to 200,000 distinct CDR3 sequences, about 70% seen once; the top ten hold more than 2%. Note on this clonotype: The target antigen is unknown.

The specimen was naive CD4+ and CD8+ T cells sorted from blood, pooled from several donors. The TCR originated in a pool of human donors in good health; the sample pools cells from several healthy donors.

CDR3 sequence: CSALAGSGPQHF. CDR3 nucleotides: TGCAGTGCTCTCGCGGGATCAGGGCCCCAGCATTTT. V gene TRBV20-1 combines with J gene TRBJ1-5; D is unclear. The CDR3 spans 12 residues. Trimming stripped 5 bases from V and 9 bases from J, with 14 bases between. CDR1 DFQATT and CDR2 SNEGSKA come from the germline V gene (reference sequence).